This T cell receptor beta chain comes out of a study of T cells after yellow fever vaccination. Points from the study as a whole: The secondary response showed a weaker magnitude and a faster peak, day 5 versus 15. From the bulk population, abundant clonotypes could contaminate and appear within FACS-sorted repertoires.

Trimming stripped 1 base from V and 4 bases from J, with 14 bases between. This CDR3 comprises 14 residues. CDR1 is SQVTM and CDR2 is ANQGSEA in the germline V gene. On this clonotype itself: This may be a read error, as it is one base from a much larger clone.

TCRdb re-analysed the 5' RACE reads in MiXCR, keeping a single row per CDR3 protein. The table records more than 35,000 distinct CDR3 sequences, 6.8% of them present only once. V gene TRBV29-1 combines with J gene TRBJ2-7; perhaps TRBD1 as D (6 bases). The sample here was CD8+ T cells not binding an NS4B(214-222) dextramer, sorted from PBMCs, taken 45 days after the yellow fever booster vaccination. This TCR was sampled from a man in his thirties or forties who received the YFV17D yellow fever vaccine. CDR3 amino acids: CSVEGIGGDYEQYF. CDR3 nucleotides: TGCAGCGTTGAAGGGATAGGGGGTGATTACGAGCAGTACTTC.